This is a list of T cell receptor beta chains from one sample in a study of sequential checkpoint blockade in melanoma. Sequencing used immunoSEQ multiplex PCR; TCRdb keeps in-frame clones, though not all of them. The repertoire holds some 26,000 clones, with about 77% as singletons. The sequencing used CD8+ T cells sorted from blood (inferred from file names), collected from a patient given nivolumab and ipilimumab in sequence. The receptors derive from a human donor with melanoma. The CDR3 runs from the conserved cysteine through the conserved F or W. D genes are given only for firm matches. Some rows have no size entry. The others give once, few or many, or a class for an expanded clone.

V,J,D,size,DNA,CDR3
TRBV6-6,TRBJ2-7,TRBD1,NA,TGTGCCAGCACTATAGGACAGGGTACCGAGCAGTACTTC,CASTIGQGTEQYF
TRBV4-3,TRBJ2-7,TRBD1,NA,TGCGCCAGCAGCCAGCACAGGGGGCCGGGTTCCGAGCAGTACTTC,CASSQHRGPGSEQYF
TRBV4-2,TRBJ2-7,TRBD1,few,TGTGCCAGCAGCCAAGAGGGGGAGACAGGGGGTGACGAGCAGTACTTC,CASSQEGETGGDEQYF
TRBV5-4,TRBJ2-7,NA,NA,TGTGCCAGCAGCCCAGGGGACCCCGCCAATGGGGAGCAGTACTTC,CASSPGDPANGEQYF
TRBV7-9,TRBJ2-1,NA,NA,TGTGCCAGCAGCTTAGCCCGGAATGAGCAGTTCTTC,CASSLARNEQFF
TRBV7-9,TRBJ1-2,NA,NA,TGTGCCAGCAGCCCAGCCCAAGGTGGGGGAGGGAGTGGCTACACCTTC,CASSPAQGGGGSGYTF
TRBV6-5,TRBJ1-5,TRBD1,NA,TGTGCCAGCAGTTACACAGGGGGTGTCAATCAGCCCCAGCATTTT,CASSYTGGVNQPQHF
TRBV4-3,TRBJ1-4,NA,NA,TGCGCCAGCAGCCAAGTCAGGGCAACTAATGAAAAACTGTTTTTT,CASSQVRATNEKLFF
TRBV27,TRBJ2-7,NA,NA,TGTGCCAGCAGTGGGGGGTTAGAGCAGTACTTC,CASSGGLEQYF
TRBV30,TRBJ1-1,NA,few,TGTGCCTGGATGGGGGGTGGCATCCTGGGAGCTTTCTTT,CAWMGGGILGAFF
TRBV14,TRBJ1-3,NA,NA,TGTGCCAGCAGCCAAAATAGATACGGAAACACCATATATTTT,CASSQNRYGNTIYF
TRBV7-9,TRBJ1-2,NA,NA,TGTGCCAGCAGCCCTCCGACACGGACTTATGGCTACACCTTC,CASSPPTRTYGYTF
TRBV4-3,TRBJ2-3,NA,NA,TGCGCCAGCAGCCAAGAAGGGCGGGGCACAGATACGCAGTATTTT,CASSQEGRGTDTQYF
TRBV6-5,TRBJ2-7,TRBD2,NA,TGTGCCAGCAGTTACGAAGCGGGAGTCCACGAGCAGTACTTC,CASSYEAGVHEQYF
TRBV4-3,TRBJ2-2,TRBD2,NA,TGCGCCAGCAGCCAACCGGGACTAGCGGGAGGGTTGAACACCGGGGAGCTGTTTTTT,CASSQPGLAGGLNTGELFF
TRBV5-5,TRBJ1-5,NA,once,TGTGCCAGCAGCTTGGGGGCCGGCGATCAGCCCCAGCATTTT,CASSLGAGDQPQHF
TRBV19,TRBJ1-5,NA,NA,TGTGCCAGTAGTATCTCGGGTTATAGCAATCAGCCCCAGCATTTT,CASSISGYSNQPQHF
TRBV28,TRBJ1-2,NA,NA,TGTGCCAGCAGTTTAGGTTATACAGGCAAGGGAGGCTACACCTTC,CASSLGYTGKGGYTF
TRBV19,TRBJ2-7,NA,NA,TGTGCCAGTAGTAGCTTTCGGGGAGAGCAGTACTTC,CASSSFRGEQYF
TRBV9,TRBJ1-2,TRBD1,NA,TGTGCCAGCAATCCAGCGGTACAGGGGGTGTTCTATGGCTACACCTTC,CASNPAVQGVFYGYTF
TRBV7-6,TRBJ2-7,TRBD1,NA,TGTGCCAGCAGCTTTGGGACAGGGGGCTTCGAGCAGTACTTC,CASSFGTGGFEQYF
TRBV27,TRBJ2-7,TRBD2,once,TGTGCCAGCAGTCCACGCGGGGGGGCCCGGGAGCAGTACTTC,CASSPRGGAREQYF
TRBV4-1,TRBJ2-7,NA,NA,TGCGCCAGCAGCCTTACAGGGGGGGAACGCTACGAGCAGTACTTC,CASSLTGGERYEQYF
TRBV19,TRBJ1-5,NA,few,TGTGCCAGTAGTATAGATCAAGAGTACGTCAGGGTTAATCAGCCCCAGCATTTT,CASSIDQEYVRVNQPQHF
TRBV7-9,TRBJ2-5,TRBD2,NA,TGTGCCAGCAACCCCAGAGCGGTTACTAGCGGGATGGAGACCCAGTACTTC,CASNPRAVTSGMETQYF
TRBV9,TRBJ2-1,TRBD2,NA,TGTGCCAGCAGCGGCCGAGCTAGCGGGGGTTGGGTTGAGCAGTTCTTC,CASSGRASGGWVEQFF
TRBV6-5,TRBJ2-7,NA,NA,TGTGCCAGCAGTAGGGGGTCTCAGACTCCTCTCGAGCAGTACTTC,CASSRGSQTPLEQYF
TRBV13,TRBJ1-1,TRBD1,NA,TGTGCCAGCAGCTCCTCCCCCACAGGGGGCCGAACTGAAGCTTTCTTT,CASSSSPTGGRTEAFF
TRBV27,TRBJ2-1,TRBD1,NA,TGTGCCAGCAGTTTGGGCAGGGGGCGCGATGAGCAGTTCTTC,CASSLGRGRDEQFF
TRBV19,TRBJ1-4,TRBD1,few,TGTGCCAGTACCACAAGACAGGGTAACGAAAAACTGTTTTTT,CASTTRQGNEKLFF
TRBV6-5,TRBJ2-5,TRBD1,NA,TGTGCCAGCAGTTATAGGAGCGGACAGGGCGAGACCCAGTACTTC,CASSYRSGQGETQYF
TRBV6-6,TRBJ1-1,NA,NA,TGTGCCAGCAGTTATCAGGGGACGGGAATGAACGCTGAAGCTTTCTTT,CASSYQGTGMNAEAFF
TRBV4-3,TRBJ1-3,NA,NA,TGCGCCAGCAGCCATCTCCTCGGCTCTGGAAACACCATATATTTT,CASSHLLGSGNTIYF
TRBV19,TRBJ1-1,NA,NA,TGTGCCAGTAACCCAGGGAACACTGAAGCTTTCTTT,CASNPGNTEAFF
TRBV5-4,TRBJ1-2,TRBD1,few,TGTGCCAGCAGCCGACAGGGAAGGAGCTATGGCTACACCTTC,CASSRQGRSYGYTF
TRBV7-6,TRBJ1-4,NA,NA,TGTGCCAGCAGCTCCCCGACGGGGAGACATGAAAAACTGTTTTTT,CASSSPTGRHEKLFF
TRBV6-5,TRBJ2-1,TRBD2,NA,TGTGCCAGCAGTTACTTGCGGGAGGGTCAGCAGTTCTTC,CASSYLREGQQFF
TRBV5-5,TRBJ1-2,NA,NA,TGTGCCAGCAGCTCTTTACAGGACAACTATGGCTACACCTTC,CASSSLQDNYGYTF
TRBV7-2,TRBJ2-5,NA,NA,TGTGCCAGCAAGCAGGGACACCTGTACTTC,CASKQGHLYF
TRBV4-3,TRBJ2-7,TRBD2,NA,TGCGCCAGCAGCCAAGAGAGTGGGGCGGGGGGCTCCTACGAGCAGTACTTC,CASSQESGAGGSYEQYF